This T cell receptor beta chain was retrieved from a study of control samples from healthy donors and cancer patients. This CDR3 has 15 amino acids. The germline CDR1 and CDR2 sequences are KGHDR and SFDVKD. With 2 bases removed from V and 8 bases from J, the gap between germline ends came to 14 bases. The protocol was immunoSEQ multiplex PCR, while the TCRdb copy is restricted to in-frame clones and leaves out a portion. The data show around 30,000 clones, with approximately 93% seen just once and more than 6.5% held by the top ten. Sequences were obtained from blood. V and J are TRBV24-1 and TRBJ1-4; D is possibly TRBD1 (6 bases). This TCR was sampled from a man in his 60s in good health. CDR3 region: CATSDSGLGGEKLFF. The CDR3, as DNA: TGTGCCACCAGTGATTCAGGACTGGGGGGCGAAAAACTGTTTTTT.